This TCR beta chain appears in the sequencing data of a study of T cells in Graves' hyperthyroidism and ophthalmopathy. Notes on the study in general: Model-based prediction identified ophthalmopathy a median approximately 6.2 months prior to its onset.

There are 17 residues in the CDR3. Trimming removed 5 bases at V and 0 bases at J, with 17 bases between. For ophthalmopathy patients, the Clinical Activity Score was at least 3 and the NOSPECS grade at least 4; duration was under 3 months. PBMCs were obtained from 7.5 to 10 ml fresh peripheral blood. The CDR3 regions of TCR beta were amplified from RNA transcripts. Using the HTBI primer set, a first-round RT-PCR was run on the TCR CDR3. TCRdb fed the multiplex PCR reads into MiXCR, producing one record per CDR3 protein. Of about 260,000 distinct CDR3 sequences in the sample, roughly 15% were seen once. This clonotype was observed many times. Its antigen is unidentified.

The sequencing sample was made of blood. The clonotype originates from a woman between 18 and 29 years old with Graves' ophthalmopathy. V gene TRBV12-3 or TRBV12-4 combines with J gene TRBJ2-4, with D unclear. The CDR3 loop reads CASSLSWSYLAKNIQYF. The CDR3 coding sequence is TGTGCCAGCAGTCTAAGTTGGAGCTATTTAGCCAAAAACATTCAGTACTTC.